This T cell receptor (beta chain) was captured by sequencing in a study of blood T cell repertoires in COVID-19. Overall study context: Samples came from the United States, Italy and Spain, spanning acute and convalescent COVID-19. Sources were T cells, B-cell-depleted T cells, or PBMCs; the material itself was cDNA or gDNA.

This CDR3 region has 11 residues. Germline V gives CDR1 SQVTM, CDR2 ANQGSEA. V was pared by 3 bases and J by 4 bases, with 6 bases between. How the authors handled the data: Scientists estimated how many nucleated cells there were by amplifying reference gene primers. Here immunoSEQ multiplex PCR was the method, and the copy in TCRdb shows in-frame clones only, minus some. The D gene and trimming were derived from the DNA, and the V and J assignments and clone size from that table. The table includes 45,000 to 55,000 clones, roughly 91% detected once. The receptor's source is a man aged 50-59 years with active COVID-19. The sequenced sample consisted of peripheral blood. V and J are TRBV29-1 and TRBJ1-2; no reliable D call. CDR3 region: CSVELFYGYTF. As DNA, the CDR3 is TGCAGCGTTGAGTTATTCTATGGCTACACCTTC.